A single sample gave rise to the 10 T cell receptor beta chains below, sequenced in a study of lymphopenia after photon versus proton radiotherapy. The repertoire was sequenced with immunoSEQ multiplex PCR; TCRdb's copy has only in-frame clones and lacks some. The sample lists over 35,000 clones, around 83% occurring once. This sample comprised peripheral blood, obtained from a patient treated with proton-based radiotherapy. The receptors were sampled from an older woman with pancreatic cancer.

The chain joins TRBV27 to TRBJ2-7; TRBD2 is a possible D gene (5 bases). This CDR3 is 13 amino acids long. V was clipped by 1 base and J by 6 bases, with 10 bases between them. The germline V gene has CDR1 MNHEY and CDR2 SMNVEV (reference sequence). The chain's CDR3 is CASSLFMGSEQYF. As DNA, the CDR3 is TGTGCCAGCAGTTTATTCATGGGGAGCGAGCAGTACTTC.

The chain carries TRBV29-1 and TRBJ1-4; 9 nucleotides line up with TRBD1. V lost 5 bases and J lost 7; bases outside the gene matches: 5. The CDR3 covers 13 residues. Germline CDR1 reads SQVTM; CDR2 reads ANQGSEA. The CDR3 nucleotides read TGCAGCGTTAGGACAGGGGTGATTGAAAAACTGTTTTTT. Encoded protein: CSVRTGVIEKLFF.

V is TRBV28 and J is TRBJ1-2, with 7 nucleotides matching TRBD1. Germline V gene sequence: CDR1 MDHEN, CDR2 SYDVKM. V lost 6 bases, J lost 3 bases, and 10 bases stayed unmatched. The CDR3 loop spans 15 amino acids. The CDR3 DNA is TGTGCCAGCAGAACCACAGGGGACGGGGACTATGGCTACACCTTC. The encoded protein is CASRTTGDGDYGYTF.

V usage is TRBV9 and J usage is TRBJ2-3, with 11 bases that match TRBD2. The ends lost 1 base at V and 3 bases at J; junction bases unmatched: 1. Germline loops: CDR1 SGDLS, CDR2 YYNGEE. CDR3 length: 15 amino acids. CDR3 bases: TGTGCCAGCAGCGTATTAGCGGGAGGGACAGATACGCAGTATTTT. Amino acids: CASSVLAGGTDTQYF.

This clone has only a few counts. The chain employs TRBV10-3 and TRBJ1-6; possibly TRBD1 for D (6 bases). CDR1 is ENHRY and CDR2 is SYGVKD in the germline V gene. CDR3 length equals 14 residues. V lost 4 bases and J 7 bases, leaving 11 bases between the germline ends. CDR3 sequence reads: CAISGEGGNSPLHF. The DNA of the CDR3 is TGTGCCATCAGTGGCGAGGGGGGGAATTCACCCCTCCACTTT.

V usage is TRBV30 and J usage is TRBJ1-4, with 10 positions matching TRBD1. V gave up 0 bases and J gave up 8 bases; unmatched junction bases: 12. The CDR3 sequence is 17 residues long. Germline V gene data show CDR1 as GTSNPN and CDR2 as SVGIG (reference sequence). CDR3 sequence (DNA): TGTGCCTGGAGTGTAACAAGTCCCGGGACAGGGGTCGAAAAACTGTTTTTT. Translating gives CAWSVTSPGTGVEKLFF. The whole variable domain, filled in from reference TRBV30 and TRBJ1-4, reads SQTIHQWPATLVQPVGSPLSLECTVEGTSNPNLYWYRQAAGRGLQLLFYSVGIGQISSEVPQNLSASRPQDRQFILSSKKLLLSDSGFYLCAWSVTSPGTGVEKLFFGSGTQLSVL.

In nucleotides, the CDR3 is TGTGCCAGCAGTCCAATTTCTGACTACGAGCAGTACTTC. This codes for CASSPISDYEQYF. The chain joins TRBV6-5 to TRBJ2-7; D is uncertain. This CDR3 comprises 13 residues. V lost 5 bases, J lost 3 bases, and 11 bases lay in between. The germline gives CDR1 MNHEY, CDR2 SVGAGI.

The chain uses TRBV7-6 and TRBJ2-3; D ambiguous. The CDR3 length is 17 residues. V shed 1 base and J shed 6 bases, with 20 bases lying between them. CDR1 and CDR2 from the germline V gene are SGHVS and FNYEAQ. CDR3 loop: CASSLGHPASLGDTQYF. The CDR3 DNA reads TGTGCCAGCAGCTTAGGCCACCCAGCGTCACTGGGGGATACGCAGTATTTT.

The V and J genes are TRBV14 and TRBJ2-3; 7 bases line up with TRBD2. The CDR3 contains 12 residues. With 4 bases clipped from V and 9 bases from J, the junction kept 4 bases outside the gene matches. Per the germline V gene, CDR1 is SGHDN and CDR2 is FVKESK. The CDR3 is CASSPQGLTQYF. The CDR3 nucleotides read TGTGCCAGCAGCCCCCAGGGACTAACGCAGTATTTT.

The chain links TRBV6-5 to TRBJ2-5; perhaps TRBD2 as D (5 bases). The CDR3 is 13 amino acids. Trimming shortened V by 6 bases and J by 4 bases, and 12 bases separated the two germline ends. Per the germline V gene, CDR1 is MNHEY and CDR2 is SVGAGI. The CDR3 DNA reads TGTGCCAGCAGGTTACGGGGTGGAGAGACCCAGTACTTC. Protein product: CASRLRGGETQYF.